Each of the 27 T cell receptor beta chains below was sequenced from the same sample in a study of beta chain features in type 1 diabetes (dated by TCRdb to between 2018 and 2020). Receptor amplification or capture employed the immunoSEQ multiplex PCR assay. The entire isolated RNA was reverse transcribed using the High Capacity cDNA Reverse Transcription Kit, and thus expressed TCRB transcripts were sequenced. TCRdb took this table from immuneACCESS and kept in-frame rearrangements with V and J called. Such tables lack part of the clones; where checked against another copy, unresolved V genes explain under half of the gap, and the rest is unexplained. For this sample the table gives around 190,000 clones, of which about an eighth were detected only once. Around 0.63% of the sample is in the top ten clones. Sequencing input: central memory CD4+ T cells from blood. The receptor set was obtained from a woman aged 18-29 years in good health.

The rearrangement links TRBV6-6 to TRBJ2-5, with 11 bases matching TRBD2. Germline-derived CDR1 and CDR2 are MNHNY and SVGAGI (reference sequence). This CDR3 region has 14 residues. The J segment lost 5 bases and the V segment lost 8 bases, leaving 7 bases of the junction unmatched. In DNA form, the CDR3 reads TGTGCCAGCGAGGCTAGCGGGAGGTCTGAGACCCAGTACTTC. Translated, it gives CASEASGRSETQYF.

The rearrangement uses TRBV6-6 and TRBJ1-2; no firm D call. Deletions cut 7 bases from V and 7 bases from J, with 16 bases between. Germline lookup yields CDR1 MNHNY and CDR2 SVGAGI (reference sequence). The CDR3 sequence is 13 residues long. As DNA, the CDR3 is TGTGCCAGCACGTGGGAGGCAGACCCTGGCTACACCTTC. It yields the protein CASTWEADPGYTF.

The chain recombines TRBV5-6 with TRBJ1-1, with no clear D. The V end lost 4 bases, the J end lost 5 bases, and 9 bases lay between the germline ends. The CDR3 runs to 12 residues. Germline CDR1 and CDR2: SGHDT and YYEEEE. CDR3 coding DNA: TGTGCCAGCAGCCTGAGGGTTACTGAAGCTTTCTTT. It codes for CASSLRVTEAFF. The full variable domain, with the rest looked up from reference TRBV5-6 and TRBJ1-1, is DAGVTQSPTHLIKTRGQQVTLRCSPKSGHDTVSWYQQALGQGPQFIFQYYEEEERQRGNFPDRFSGHQFPNYSSELNVNALLLGDSALYLCASSLRVTEAFFGQGTRLTVV.

This clone was observed a few times. This chain uses TRBV15 with TRBJ2-5; 13 bases are a match to TRBD2. CDR1 is LNHNV, CDR2 YYDKDF, per germline (reference sequence). The CDR3 is 16 amino acids. The junction had 1 base not matched to a gene; V was cut back by 1 base and J by 2 bases. Here the CDR3 reads CATSRVLAGGQETQYF. As DNA, the CDR3 is TGTGCCACCAGCAGAGTACTAGCGGGAGGGCAAGAGACCCAGTACTTC.

This clone was seen a handful of times. J is TRBJ1-2 and V is TRBV7-9; 9 bases line up with TRBD1. Looked up from germline, CDR1 is SEHNR and CDR2 is FQNEAQ (reference sequence). After removal of 5 bases from V and 4 bases from J, the junction contained 11 bases not matched to a gene. The CDR3 has 16 residues. The DNA for the CDR3 is TGTGCCAGCAGCACCCGAAGGACAGGGGAAACCTATGGCTACACCTTC. It is translated as CASSTRRTGETYGYTF.

This clone was recorded a few times. V gene TRBV25-1 combines with J gene TRBJ2-2; weak D call: TRBD1 (5 bases). The length of the CDR3 is 14 residues. Trimming took off 7 bases at V and 3 bases at J, with 12 bases between the two ends. CDR1 MGHDK and CDR2 SYGVNS come from the germline V gene. CDR3 coding DNA: TGTGCCAGCAAGGGGCTGGCGGACACCGGGGAGCTGTTTTTT. Protein product: CASKGLADTGELFF.

V usage is TRBV5-4 and J usage is TRBJ2-3, with 9 bases aligning to TRBD2. Germline loops: CDR1 SGHNT, CDR2 YYREEE (reference sequence). The CDR3 sequence is 16 residues long. The J segment lost 0 bases and the V segment lost 1 base, leaving 3 bases of the junction unmatched. The CDR3 DNA is TGTGCCAGCAGCTTGCGGACTAGCGTTAGCACAGATACGCAGTATTTT. It encodes CASSLRTSVSTDTQYF. The whole variable domain, filled in from reference TRBV5-4 and TRBJ2-3, reads ETGVTQSPTHLIKTRGQQVTLRCSSQSGHNTVSWYQQALGQGPQFIFQYYREEENGRGNFPPRFSGLQFPNYSSELNVNALELDDSALYLCASSLRTSVSTDTQYFGPGTRLTVL.

The chain combines TRBV4-2 with TRBJ1-2; weak D call: TRBD1 (5 bases). V lost 0 bases and J lost 3, with 11 bases in between. Germline V CDR1 and CDR2: LGHNA, YNFKEQ. The CDR3 runs to 15 residues. The CDR3 DNA sequence: TGTGCCAGCAGCCAAGAGCTCCGGGGGGACTATGGCTACACCTTC. Its translation: CASSQELRGDYGYTF.

This clone was seen only a few times. The chain is built from TRBV15 and TRBJ1-2; D unclear. CDR1 and CDR2 (germline): LNHNV, YYDKDF (reference sequence). This CDR3 has 11 residues. The V and J ends lost 2 bases and 7 bases respectively, with 5 bases between them. The chain's CDR3 is CATSRNLGYTF. CDR3 nucleotide sequence: TGTGCCACCAGCAGAAATCTTGGCTACACCTTC.

This chain connects TRBV7-3 to TRBJ2-1, with 9 bases that match TRBD2. V dropped 3 bases and J dropped 8; count of bases not matched to a gene: 8. Germline CDR1 and CDR2: SGHTA and FQGTGA. The CDR3 runs to 15 residues. The CDR3 sequence: CASSLGLAGSDEQFF. CDR3 sequence (DNA): TGTGCCAGCAGCTTGGGACTAGCCGGGAGTGATGAGCAGTTCTTC.

The V gene is TRBV7-2, the J gene TRBJ2-1; 10 nucleotides match TRBD2. Looked up from germline, CDR1 is SGHTA and CDR2 is FQGNSA. The junction had 10 bases not matched to a gene; V was cut back by 5 bases and J by 3 bases. The CDR3 has 17 amino acids. In DNA form, the CDR3 reads TGTGCCAGCAGCCCAGGGATAGGACTAGCGGTCTACAATGAGCAGTTCTTC. Its protein is CASSPGIGLAVYNEQFF.

The table lists this clone with a few counts. This chain joins TRBV4-1 and TRBJ2-5, with 7 bases fitting TRBD1. Trimming at V came to 3 bases and at J to 4 bases, leaving 8 bases not matched to a gene. The CDR3 length is 15 residues. CDR1 and CDR2 (germline): MGHRA, YSYEKL. CDR3 nucleotide sequence: TGCGCCAGCAGCCAGGCCGACAGGGATCGAGAGACCCAGTACTTC. Translation gives CASSQADRDRETQYF.

This clone showed up just a few times. The chain employs TRBV2 and TRBJ1-2; 7 bases line up with TRBD1. The germline gives CDR1 SNHLY, CDR2 FYNNEI. The CDR3 loop spans 13 amino acids. V was clipped by 5 bases and J by 4 bases; unmatched bases: 4. The CDR3 DNA sequence: TGTGCCAGCAGTACGACAGGGTCCTATGGCTACACCTTC. Protein product: CASSTTGSYGYTF.

This chain connects TRBV4-2 to TRBJ2-1, with D maybe TRBD1 (5 bases). V was pared by 4 bases and J by 0 bases, with 10 bases between. Germline V CDR1 and CDR2: LGHNA, YNFKEQ. The CDR3 spans 15 residues. DNA of the CDR3: TGTGCCAGCAGCCTGCAGGGTGACTCCTACAATGAGCAGTTCTTC. This codes for CASSLQGDSYNEQFF.

The rearrangement joins TRBV5-6 to TRBJ2-1, with D possibly being TRBD2 (5 bases). The CDR3 runs to 13 residues. Between the trimmed V and J ends, which lost 9 bases and 6 bases, there was a span of 16 bases. Germline CDR1 reads SGHDT; CDR2 reads YYEEEE. Here the CDR3 reads CATERRTSNEQFF. CDR3 coding DNA: TGTGCCACCGAGAGAAGGACTTCCAATGAGCAGTTCTTC.

This clone has just a few counts. V and J are TRBV5-6 and TRBJ2-1; tentative D call: TRBD1 (6 bases). Looked up from germline, CDR1 is SGHDT and CDR2 is YYEEEE. The CDR3 contains 15 residues. V was shortened by 0 bases and J by 1 base, with 8 bases between the two germline ends. The CDR3, as DNA: TGTGCCAGCAGCTTGGTCCAGGGGTCCTACAATGAGCAGTTCTTC. This encodes CASSLVQGSYNEQFF.

This clone was found a few times. The chain couples TRBV4-2 to TRBJ2-7, with 11 positions matching TRBD2. Trimming took 4 bases from V and 3 from J; bases not matched to a gene: 8. The CDR3 runs 16 residues. CDR1 and CDR2 from the germline V gene are LGHNA and YNFKEQ. The CDR3 sequence is CASSPRLAGGIYEQYF. For the CDR3, the DNA is TGTGCCAGCAGCCCCCGCCTAGCGGGAGGAATCTACGAGCAGTACTTC.

The rearrangement joins TRBV7-9 to TRBJ2-1; TRBD1 agrees at 8 bases. CDR1 and CDR2 (germline): SEHNR, FQNEAQ (reference sequence). V shed 0 bases and J 2 bases; nucleotides not matched to a gene: 3. CDR3 length: 16 residues. The CDR3 bases are TGTGCCAGCAGCTTAGCCTCAGGGGGCCCCTACAATGAGCAGTTCTTC. It yields the protein CASSLASGGPYNEQFF.

This clone was picked up a small number of times. The chain carries TRBV2 and TRBJ1-2; 9 nucleotides match TRBD1. The V gene's germline CDR1 is SNHLY and CDR2 FYNNEI. The CDR3 spans 15 residues. V lost 5 bases, J lost 4 bases, and 8 bases stayed unmatched. CDR3 coding DNA: TGTGCCAGCAGTTCACAGGGGGCGCGGGGCTATGGCTACACCTTC. It codes for CASSSQGARGYGYTF. Complete variable domain (other parts from reference TRBV2 and TRBJ1-2): EPEVTQTPSHQVTQMGQEVILRCVPISNHLYFYWYRQILGQKVEFLVSFYNNEISEKSEIFDDQFSVERPDGSNFTLKIRSTKLEDSAMYFCASSSQGARGYGYTFGSGTRLTVV.

The chain joins TRBV4-2 to TRBJ2-5, with D perhaps TRBD2 (6 bases). The V end lost 3 bases, the J end lost 4 bases, and 12 bases lay between the germline ends. The length of the CDR3 is 14 residues. Looked up from germline, CDR1 is LGHNA and CDR2 is YNFKEQ. This CDR3 is CASSQGTSIETQYF. The CDR3 coding sequence is TGTGCCAGCAGCCAGGGTACTAGCATAGAGACCCAGTACTTC.

This clone showed up just a few times. This sample also contains other DNA sequences that code for the same CDR3. V is TRBV7-3 and J is TRBJ2-5; D call uncertain. Trimming left V 0 bases short and J 1 base short, with 3 bases between. The CDR3 runs to 13 residues. Per the germline V gene, CDR1 is SGHTA and CDR2 is FQGTGA. Here the CDR3 reads CASSLTAQETQYF. In nucleotides, the CDR3 is TGTGCCAGCAGCTTAACGGCCCAAGAGACCCAGTACTTC.

The genes are TRBV13 and TRBJ2-5; maybe TRBD2 (5 bases). Germline lookup yields CDR1 PRHDT and CDR2 FYEKMQ (reference sequence). V lost 5 bases, J lost 1 base, and 11 bases lay in between. There are 14 residues in the CDR3. CDR3 loop: CASSQIALQETQYF. The CDR3 DNA sequence: TGTGCCAGCAGCCAGATAGCGCTCCAAGAGACCCAGTACTTC.

The table lists this clone with a few counts. The rearrangement joins TRBV29-1 to TRBJ2-1; 10 nucleotides line up with TRBD1. CDR1 is SQVTM and CDR2 is ANQGSEA in the germline V gene. V shed 3 bases and J 3 bases; nucleotides not matched to a gene: 14. The CDR3 is 18 residues long. CDR3 bases: TGCAGCGTTGATATTCTTCCGGGACAGGGGACCAACTACAATGAGCAGTTCTTC. Translating gives CSVDILPGQGTNYNEQFF.

This clone was detected a few times. The chain uses TRBV28 and TRBJ2-1; D perhaps matches TRBD2 (6 bases). Germline CDR1 and CDR2: MDHEN and SYDVKM. V lost 4 bases to trimming and J lost 6 bases, with 19 bases between them. CDR3 length: 16 residues. The CDR3 nucleotides are TGTGCCAGCAGTTCCCCGGGGGAAGGGGATCTCAATGAGCAGTTCTTC. This encodes CASSSPGEGDLNEQFF.

This chain joins TRBV4-1 and TRBJ1-1; TRBD1 matches at 9 bases. This CDR3 has 19 residues. J gave up 1 base and V 4 bases, and 16 bases lay outside the gene matches. From germline, CDR1 is MGHRA and CDR2 YSYEKL. The CDR3 protein is CASSRTGRGQGERNTEAFF. The CDR3 DNA sequence: TGCGCCAGCAGCCGAACAGGGAGGGGACAGGGAGAGAGGAACACTGAAGCTTTCTTT.

The chain couples TRBV28 to TRBJ2-3; unclear D gene. The germline V gene has CDR1 MDHEN and CDR2 SYDVKM. CDR3 length equals 12 residues. Trimming stripped 5 bases from V and 4 bases from J, with 7 bases between. The DNA of the CDR3 is TGTGCCAGCAGTGAGAACCCAGATACGCAGTATTTT. Amino acids: CASSENPDTQYF.

This chain links TRBV5-4 with TRBJ1-1; D perhaps matches TRBD1 (6 bases). This CDR3 contains 12 residues. Between the trimmed V and J ends, which lost 2 bases and 9 bases, there was a span of 11 bases. Per germline, CDR1 SGHNT and CDR2 YYREEE (reference sequence). The CDR3 DNA reads TGTGCCAGCAGCTTCGACAGGACGAAAGCTTTCTTT. Translating gives CASSFDRTKAFF.